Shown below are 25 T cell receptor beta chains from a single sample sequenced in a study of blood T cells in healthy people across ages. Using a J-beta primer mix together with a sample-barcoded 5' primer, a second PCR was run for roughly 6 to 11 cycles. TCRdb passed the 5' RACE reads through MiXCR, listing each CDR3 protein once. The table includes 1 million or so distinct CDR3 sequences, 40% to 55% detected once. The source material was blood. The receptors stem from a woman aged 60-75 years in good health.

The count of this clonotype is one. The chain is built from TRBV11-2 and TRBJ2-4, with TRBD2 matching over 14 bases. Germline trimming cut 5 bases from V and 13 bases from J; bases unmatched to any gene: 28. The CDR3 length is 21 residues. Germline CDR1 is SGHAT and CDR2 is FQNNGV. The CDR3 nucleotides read TGTGCCAGCAGCGAGCTAGTAATCCCGGGACTAGCGGGAGAATATGGCTACGGGCAGTACTTC. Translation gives CASSELVIPGLAGEYGYGQYF.

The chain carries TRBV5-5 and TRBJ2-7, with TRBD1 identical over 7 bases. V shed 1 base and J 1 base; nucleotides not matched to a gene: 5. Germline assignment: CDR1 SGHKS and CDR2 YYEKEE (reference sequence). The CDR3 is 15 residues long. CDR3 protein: CASSLTPGQSYEQYF. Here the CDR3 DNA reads TGTGCCAGCAGCTTGACTCCGGGACAGTCCTACGAGCAGTACTTC.

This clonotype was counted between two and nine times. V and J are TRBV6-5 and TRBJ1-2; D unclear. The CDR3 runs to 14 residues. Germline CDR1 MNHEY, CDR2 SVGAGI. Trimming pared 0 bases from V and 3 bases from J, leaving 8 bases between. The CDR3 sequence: CASSYSGGDYGYTF. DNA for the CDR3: TGTGCCAGCAGTTACTCAGGCGGAGACTATGGCTACACCTTC.

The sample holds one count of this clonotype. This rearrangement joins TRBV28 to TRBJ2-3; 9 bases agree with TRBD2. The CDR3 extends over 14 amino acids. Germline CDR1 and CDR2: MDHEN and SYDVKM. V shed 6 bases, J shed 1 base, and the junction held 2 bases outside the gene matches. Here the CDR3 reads CASRASGGTDTQYF. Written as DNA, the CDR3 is TGTGCCAGCAGAGCTAGCGGGGGCACAGATACGCAGTATTTT.

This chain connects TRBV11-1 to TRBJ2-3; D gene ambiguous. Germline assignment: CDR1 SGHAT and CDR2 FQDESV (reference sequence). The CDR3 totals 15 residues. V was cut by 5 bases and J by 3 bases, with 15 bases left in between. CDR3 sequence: CASSPSLRGTDTQYF. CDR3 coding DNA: TGTGCCAGCAGCCCCAGTCTGCGCGGTACAGATACGCAGTATTTT. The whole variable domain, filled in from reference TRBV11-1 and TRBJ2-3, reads EAEVAQSPRYKITEKSQAVAFWCDPISGHATLYWYRQILGQGPELLVQFQDESVVDDSQLPKDRFSAERLKGVDSTLKIQPAELGDSAMYLCASSPSLRGTDTQYFGPGTRLTVL.

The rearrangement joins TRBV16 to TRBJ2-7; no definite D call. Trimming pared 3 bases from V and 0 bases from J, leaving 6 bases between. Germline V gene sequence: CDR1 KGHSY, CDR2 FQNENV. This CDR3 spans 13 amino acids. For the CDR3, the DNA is TGTGCCAGCAGCCAGATTAACTCCTACGAGCAGTACTTC. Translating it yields CASSQINSYEQYF. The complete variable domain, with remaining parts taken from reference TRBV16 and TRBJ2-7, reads GEEVAQTPKHLVRGEGQKAKLYCAPIKGHSYVFWYQQVLKNEFKFLISFQNENVFDETGMPKERFSAKCLPNSPCSLEIQATKLEDSAVYFCASSQINSYEQYFGPGTRLTVT.

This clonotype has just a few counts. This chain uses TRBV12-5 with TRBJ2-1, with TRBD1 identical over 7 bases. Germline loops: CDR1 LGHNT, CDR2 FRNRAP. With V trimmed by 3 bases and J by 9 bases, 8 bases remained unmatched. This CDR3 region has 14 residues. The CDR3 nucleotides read TGTGCTAGTGGTTTCCCGACAGGGTGGGGTGAGCAGTTCTTC. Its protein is CASGFPTGWGEQFF.

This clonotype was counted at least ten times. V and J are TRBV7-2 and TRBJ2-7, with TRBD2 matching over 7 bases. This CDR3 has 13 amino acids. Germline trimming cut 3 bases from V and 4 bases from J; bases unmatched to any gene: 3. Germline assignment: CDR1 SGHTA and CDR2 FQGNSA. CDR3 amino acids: CASSFGREYEQYF. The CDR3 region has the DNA TGTGCCAGCAGCTTTGGGAGGGAATACGAGCAGTACTTC.

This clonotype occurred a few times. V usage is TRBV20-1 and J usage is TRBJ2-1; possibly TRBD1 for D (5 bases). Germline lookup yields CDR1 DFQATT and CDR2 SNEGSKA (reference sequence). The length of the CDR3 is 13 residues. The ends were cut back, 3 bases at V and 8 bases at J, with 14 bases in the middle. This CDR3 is CSASDGRVDEQFF. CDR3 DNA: TGCAGTGCTAGCGATGGCAGGGTCGATGAGCAGTTCTTC.

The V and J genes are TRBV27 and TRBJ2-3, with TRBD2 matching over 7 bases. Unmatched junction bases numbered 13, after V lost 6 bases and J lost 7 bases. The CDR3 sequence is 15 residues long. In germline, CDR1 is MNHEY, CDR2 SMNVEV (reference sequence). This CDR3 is CASRLTSKGSHTQYF. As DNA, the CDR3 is TGTGCCAGCAGGCTGACTAGCAAAGGTTCTCATACGCAGTATTTT.

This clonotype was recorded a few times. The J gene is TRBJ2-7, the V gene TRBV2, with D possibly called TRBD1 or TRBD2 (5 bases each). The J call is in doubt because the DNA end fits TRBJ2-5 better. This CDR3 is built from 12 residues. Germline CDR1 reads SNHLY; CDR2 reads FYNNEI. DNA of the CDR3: TGTGCCAACCGGGACCCCCTTCTGACCCAGTACTTC. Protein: CANRDPLLTQYF.

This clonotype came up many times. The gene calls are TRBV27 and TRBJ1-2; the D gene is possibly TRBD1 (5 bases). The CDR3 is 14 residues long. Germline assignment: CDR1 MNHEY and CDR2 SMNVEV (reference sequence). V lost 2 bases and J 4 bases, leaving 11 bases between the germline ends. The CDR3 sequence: CASSLEGVGYGYTF. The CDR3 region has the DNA TGTGCCAGCAGTTTAGAAGGGGTCGGCTATGGCTACACCTTC.

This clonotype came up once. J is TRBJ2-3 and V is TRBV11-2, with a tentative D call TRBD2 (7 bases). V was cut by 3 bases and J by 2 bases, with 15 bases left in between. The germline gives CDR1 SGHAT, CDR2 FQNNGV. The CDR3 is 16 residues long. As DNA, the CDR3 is TGTGCCAGCAGCTTTAGAGGGGGGGGGCCCACAGATACGCAGTATTTT. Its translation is CASSFRGGGPTDTQYF.

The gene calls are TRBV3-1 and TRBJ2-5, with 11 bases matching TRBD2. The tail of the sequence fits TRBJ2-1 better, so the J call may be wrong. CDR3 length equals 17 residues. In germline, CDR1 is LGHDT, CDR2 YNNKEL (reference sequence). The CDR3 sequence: CASSQGMGLAVQETQFF. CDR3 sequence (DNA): TGTGCCAGCAGCCAAGGTATGGGACTAGCGGTCCAAGAGACCCAGTTCTTC.

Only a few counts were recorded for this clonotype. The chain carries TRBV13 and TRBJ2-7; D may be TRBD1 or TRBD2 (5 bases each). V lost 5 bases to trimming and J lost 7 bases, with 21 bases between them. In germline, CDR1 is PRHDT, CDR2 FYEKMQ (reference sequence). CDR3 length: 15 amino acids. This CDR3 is CASSTGWGPEREQYF. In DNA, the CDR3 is TGTGCCAGCAGCACAGGTTGGGGCCCAGAGCGGGAGCAGTACTTC.

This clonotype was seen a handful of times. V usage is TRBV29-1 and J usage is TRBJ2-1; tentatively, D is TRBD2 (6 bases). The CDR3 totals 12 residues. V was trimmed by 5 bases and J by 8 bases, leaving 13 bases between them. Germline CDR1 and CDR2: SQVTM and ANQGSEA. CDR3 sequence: CSVRSGLYEQFF. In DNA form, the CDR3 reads TGCAGCGTTCGAAGCGGGTTATATGAGCAGTTCTTC.

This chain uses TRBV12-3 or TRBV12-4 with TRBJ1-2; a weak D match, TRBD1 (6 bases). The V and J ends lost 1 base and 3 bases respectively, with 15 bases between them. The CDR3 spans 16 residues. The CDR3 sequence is CASSLEGTPGHYGYTF. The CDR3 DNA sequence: TGTGCCAGCAGTTTAGAGGGGACACCCGGCCACTATGGCTACACCTTC.

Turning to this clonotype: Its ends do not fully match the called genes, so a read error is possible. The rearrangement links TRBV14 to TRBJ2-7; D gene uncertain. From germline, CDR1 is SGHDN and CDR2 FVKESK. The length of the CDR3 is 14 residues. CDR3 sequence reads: CASSQRRSSYEQYF. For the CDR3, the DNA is TGCGCCAGCAGCCAGAGGCGTAGCTCCTACGAGCAGTACTTC.

The CDR3 reads CSVLNGPYNEQFF. CDR3 nucleotide sequence: TGCAGCGTCCTTAATGGTCCCTACAATGAGCAGTTCTTC. The chain combines TRBV29-1 with TRBJ2-1; D is undetermined. From germline, CDR1 is SQVTM and CDR2 ANQGSEA. This CDR3 comprises 13 residues. With 6 bases removed from V and 2 bases from J, the gap between germline ends came to 11 bases.

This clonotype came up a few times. In DNA, the CDR3 is TGTGCCAGCTCAGAACTGGGGCGTGGCAATGAGCAGTTCTTC. Residues: CASSELGRGNEQFF. The V and J genes are TRBV18 and TRBJ2-1, with a possible D match to TRBD1 (5 bases). Germline CDR1 reads KGHSH; CDR2 reads LQKENI. The CDR3 spans 14 residues. Trimming removed 5 bases from V and 6 bases from J, with 14 bases in between.

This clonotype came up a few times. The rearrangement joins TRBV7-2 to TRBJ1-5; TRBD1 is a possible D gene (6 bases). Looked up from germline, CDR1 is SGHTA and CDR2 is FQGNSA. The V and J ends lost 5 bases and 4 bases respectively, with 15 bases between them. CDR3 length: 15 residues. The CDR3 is CASSPQGGTNQPQHF. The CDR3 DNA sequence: TGTGCCAGCAGCCCACAGGGTGGGACTAATCAGCCCCAGCATTTT.

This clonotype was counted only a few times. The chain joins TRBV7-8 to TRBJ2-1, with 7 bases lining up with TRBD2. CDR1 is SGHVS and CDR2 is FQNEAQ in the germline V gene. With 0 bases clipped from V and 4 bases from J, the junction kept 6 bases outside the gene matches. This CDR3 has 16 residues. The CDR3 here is CASSLAVASGYNEQFF. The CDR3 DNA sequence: TGTGCCAGCAGCTTAGCGGTAGCTAGCGGTTACAATGAGCAGTTCTTC.

CDR3 in DNA: TGTGCCAGCAGCCTCGCCGGGACCGCAAAAACAGATACGCAGTATTTT. Amino acid sequence: CASSLAGTAKTDTQYF. The chain has TRBV7-2 and TRBJ2-3, with D perhaps TRBD1 or TRBD2 (5 bases each). Between the trimmed V and J ends, which lost 5 bases and 3 bases, there was a span of 18 bases. The CDR3 length is 16 residues. CDR1 is SGHTA and CDR2 is FQGNSA in the germline V gene.

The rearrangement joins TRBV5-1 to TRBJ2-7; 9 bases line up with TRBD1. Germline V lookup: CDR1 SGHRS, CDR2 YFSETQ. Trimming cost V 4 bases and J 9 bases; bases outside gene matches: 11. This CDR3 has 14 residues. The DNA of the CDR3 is TGCGCCAGCAGCGTCGAAAACAGGGGGCGGGTGCAGTACTTC. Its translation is CASSVENRGRVQYF.

CDR3 sequence: CASSTGFQETQYF. The CDR3 DNA reads TGTGCCAGCAGTACAGGGTTCCAAGAGACCCAGTACTTC. This chain joins TRBV6-1 and TRBJ2-5; D is possibly TRBD1 (6 bases). CDR1 and CDR2 from the germline V gene are MNHNS and SASEGT. CDR3 length: 13 amino acids. The germline V and J ends were trimmed by 5 bases and 1 base, with 8 bases remaining between them.